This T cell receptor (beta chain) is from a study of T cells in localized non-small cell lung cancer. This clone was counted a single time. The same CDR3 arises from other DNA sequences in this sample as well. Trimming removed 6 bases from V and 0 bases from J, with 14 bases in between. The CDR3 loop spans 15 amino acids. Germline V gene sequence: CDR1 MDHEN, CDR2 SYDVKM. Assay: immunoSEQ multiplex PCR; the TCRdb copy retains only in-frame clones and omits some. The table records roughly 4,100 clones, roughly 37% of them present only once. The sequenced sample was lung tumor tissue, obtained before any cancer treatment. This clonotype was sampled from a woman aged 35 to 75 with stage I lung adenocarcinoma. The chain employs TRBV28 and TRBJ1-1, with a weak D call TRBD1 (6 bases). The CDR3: CASSLPQGMNTEAFF. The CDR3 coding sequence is TGTGCCAGCAGCCTACCTCAGGGGATGAACACTGAAGCTTTCTTT. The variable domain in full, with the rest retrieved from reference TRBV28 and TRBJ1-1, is DVKVTQSSRYLVKRTGEKVFLECVQDMDHENMFWYRQDPGLGLRLIYFSYDVKMKEKGDIPEGYSVSREKKERFSLILESASTNQTSMYLCASSLPQGMNTEAFFGQGTRLTVV.